Included here is one T cell receptor beta chain sequence, with context. The data were taken from a study of blood T cell repertoires in COVID-19. Germline CDR1 SEHNR, CDR2 FQNEAQ (reference sequence). The CDR3 consists of 12 residues. Trimming removed 1 base from V and 6 bases from J, with 7 bases in between. Patients at the Seattle site were enrolled during active infection and followed longitudinally. The method was immunoSEQ multiplex PCR; TCRdb's version includes in-frame clones alone and lacks a portion of them. The table has approximately 210,000 clones, roughly 92% seen once. This TCR derives from a man younger than 40 with COVID-19, enrolled during active disease. The V and J genes are TRBV7-9 and TRBJ2-7, with D possibly being TRBD1 (5 bases). Source material: peripheral blood. The CDR3 nucleotides read TGTGCCAGCAGCTTAGGACAGTTCGAGCAGTACTTC. The encoded protein is CASSLGQFEQYF. The full variable domain, with the rest looked up from reference TRBV7-9 and TRBJ2-7, is DTGVSQNPRHKITKRGQNVTFRCDPISEHNRLYWYRQTLGQGPEFLTYFQNEAQLEKSRLLSDRFSAERPKGSFSTLEIQRTEQGDSAMYLCASSLGQFEQYFGPGTRLTVT.